This TCR beta chain was sequenced in a study of identical twins. TCRdb re-called the 5' RACE reads through MiXCR, storing one row per CDR3 protein. The sample carries about 240,000 distinct CDR3 sequences, around 7.6% recorded once. Trimming left V 4 bases short and J 8 bases short, with 15 bases between. CDR1 and CDR2 from the germline V gene are SGDLS and YYNGEE. The CDR3 covers 14 residues. This clonotype was detected a few times. This sample was also put to use in a study of yellow fever vaccine responses in identical twins.

The V gene is TRBV9, the J gene TRBJ1-4; perhaps TRBD1 as D (6 bases). The sequence was collected from a woman aged 18-29 years in good health. Sequenced material: CD8+ T cells sorted from blood. Here the CDR3 DNA reads TGTGCCAGCAGCCCCTGGGGGGCAGAAGAAAAACTGTTTTTT. Its protein is CASSPWGAEEKLFF. The complete variable domain, with remaining parts taken from reference TRBV9 and TRBJ1-4, reads DSGVTQTPKHLITATGQRVTLRCSPRSGDLSVYWYQQSLDQGLQFLIQYYNGEERAKGNILERFSAQQFPDLHSELNLSSLELGDSALYFCASSPWGAEEKLFFGSGTQLSVL.